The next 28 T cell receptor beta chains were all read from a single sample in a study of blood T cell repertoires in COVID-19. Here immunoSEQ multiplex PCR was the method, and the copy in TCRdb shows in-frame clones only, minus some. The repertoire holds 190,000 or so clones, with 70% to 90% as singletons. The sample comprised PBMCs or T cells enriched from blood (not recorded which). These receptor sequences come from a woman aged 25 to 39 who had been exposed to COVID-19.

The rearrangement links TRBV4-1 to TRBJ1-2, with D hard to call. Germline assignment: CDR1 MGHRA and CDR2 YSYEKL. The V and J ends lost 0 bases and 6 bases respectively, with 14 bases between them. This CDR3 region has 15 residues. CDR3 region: CASSQERRGSDGYTF. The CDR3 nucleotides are TGCGCCAGCAGCCAAGAGCGTAGAGGGTCGGATGGCTACACCTTC.

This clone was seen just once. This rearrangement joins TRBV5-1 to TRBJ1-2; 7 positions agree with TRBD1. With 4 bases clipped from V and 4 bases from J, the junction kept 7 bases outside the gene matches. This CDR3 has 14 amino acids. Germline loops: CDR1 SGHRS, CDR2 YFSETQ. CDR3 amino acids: CASSPNRGSYGYTF. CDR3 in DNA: TGCGCCAGCAGCCCAAACAGGGGCAGCTATGGCTACACCTTC.

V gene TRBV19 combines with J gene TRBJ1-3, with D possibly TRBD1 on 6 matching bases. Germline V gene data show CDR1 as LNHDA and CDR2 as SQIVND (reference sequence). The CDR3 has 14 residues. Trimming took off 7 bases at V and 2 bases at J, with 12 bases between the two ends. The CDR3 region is CASTPGATGNTIYF. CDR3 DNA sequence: TGTGCCAGTACTCCAGGGGCGACTGGAAACACCATATATTTT.

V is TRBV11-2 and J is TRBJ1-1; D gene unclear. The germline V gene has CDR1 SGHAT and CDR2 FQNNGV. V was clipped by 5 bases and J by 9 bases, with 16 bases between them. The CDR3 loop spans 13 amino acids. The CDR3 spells CASSLGTGAQAFF. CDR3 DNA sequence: TGTGCCAGCAGCCTCGGAACGGGAGCCCAAGCTTTCTTT.

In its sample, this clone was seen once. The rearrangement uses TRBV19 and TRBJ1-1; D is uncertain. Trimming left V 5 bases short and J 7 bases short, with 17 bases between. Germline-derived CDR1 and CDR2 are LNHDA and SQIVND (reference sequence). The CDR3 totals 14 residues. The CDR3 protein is CASSFGLLPNEAFF. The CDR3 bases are TGTGCCAGTAGTTTCGGGTTACTACCCAATGAAGCTTTCTTT.

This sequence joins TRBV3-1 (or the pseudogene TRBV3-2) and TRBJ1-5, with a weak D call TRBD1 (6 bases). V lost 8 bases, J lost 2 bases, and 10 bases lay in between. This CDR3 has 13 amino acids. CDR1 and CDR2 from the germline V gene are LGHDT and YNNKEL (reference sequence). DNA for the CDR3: TGTGCCAGCGGGGGCAGGGGCAATCAGCCCCAGCATTTT. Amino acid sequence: CASGGRGNQPQHF.

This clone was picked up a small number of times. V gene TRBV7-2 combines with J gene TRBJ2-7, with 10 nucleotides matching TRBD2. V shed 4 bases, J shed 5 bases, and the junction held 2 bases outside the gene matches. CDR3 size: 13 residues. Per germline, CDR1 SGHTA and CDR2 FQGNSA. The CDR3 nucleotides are TGTGCCAGCAGCTGGACTAGCGGCGACGAGCAGTACTTC. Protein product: CASSWTSGDEQYF.

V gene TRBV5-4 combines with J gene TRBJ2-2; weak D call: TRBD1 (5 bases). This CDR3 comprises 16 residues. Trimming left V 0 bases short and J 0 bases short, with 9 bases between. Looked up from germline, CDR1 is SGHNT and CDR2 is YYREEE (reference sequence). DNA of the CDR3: TGTGCCAGCAGCTTGGCCAAGGGGTCGAACACCGGGGAGCTGTTTTTT. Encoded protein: CASSLAKGSNTGELFF.

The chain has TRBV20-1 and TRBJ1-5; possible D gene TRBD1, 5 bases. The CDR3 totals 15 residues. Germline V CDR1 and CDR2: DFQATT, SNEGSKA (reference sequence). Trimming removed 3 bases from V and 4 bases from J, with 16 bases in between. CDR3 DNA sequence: TGCAGTGCTAGTGTGGGGGGTACTAGGAATCAGCCCCAGCATTTT. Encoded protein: CSASVGGTRNQPQHF.

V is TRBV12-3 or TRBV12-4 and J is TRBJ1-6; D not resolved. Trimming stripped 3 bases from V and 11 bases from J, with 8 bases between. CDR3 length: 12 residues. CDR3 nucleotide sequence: TGTGCCAGCAGTTTCTCGGTTGCACCCCTCCACTTT. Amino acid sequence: CASSFSVAPLHF.

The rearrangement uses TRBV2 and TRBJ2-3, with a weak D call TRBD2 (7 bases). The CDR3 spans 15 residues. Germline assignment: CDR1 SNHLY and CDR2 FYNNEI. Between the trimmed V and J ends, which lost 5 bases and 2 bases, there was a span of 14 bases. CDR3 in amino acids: CASSPGGPITDTQYF. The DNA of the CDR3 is TGTGCCAGCAGTCCCGGGGGGCCTATCACAGATACGCAGTATTTT.

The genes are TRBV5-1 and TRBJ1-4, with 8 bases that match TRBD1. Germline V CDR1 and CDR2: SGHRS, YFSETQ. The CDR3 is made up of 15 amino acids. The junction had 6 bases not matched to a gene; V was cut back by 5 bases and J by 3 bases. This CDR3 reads CASRPQGAANEKLFF. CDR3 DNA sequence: TGCGCCAGCAGACCTCAGGGGGCAGCTAATGAAAAACTGTTTTTT.

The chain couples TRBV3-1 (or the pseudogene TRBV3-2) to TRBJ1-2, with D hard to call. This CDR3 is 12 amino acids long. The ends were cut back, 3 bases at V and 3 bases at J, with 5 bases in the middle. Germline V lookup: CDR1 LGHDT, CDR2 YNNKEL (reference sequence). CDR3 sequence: CASSHRYYGYTF. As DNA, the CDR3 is TGTGCCAGCAGCCACCGGTACTATGGCTACACCTTC.

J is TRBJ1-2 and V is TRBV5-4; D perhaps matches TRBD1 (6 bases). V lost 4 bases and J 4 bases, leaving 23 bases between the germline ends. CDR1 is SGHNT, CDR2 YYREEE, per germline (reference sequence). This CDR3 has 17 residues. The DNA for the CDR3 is TGTGCCAGCAGCATCAAAGCCGGCAGGGGCTTTGGCTATGGCTACACCTTC. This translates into CASSIKAGRGFGYGYTF.

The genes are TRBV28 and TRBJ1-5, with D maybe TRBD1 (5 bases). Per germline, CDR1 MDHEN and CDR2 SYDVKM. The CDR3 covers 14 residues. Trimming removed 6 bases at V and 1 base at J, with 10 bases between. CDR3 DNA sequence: TGTGCCAGCAGGAGGGAGGGGAGCAATCAGCCCCAGCATTTT. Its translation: CASRREGSNQPQHF.

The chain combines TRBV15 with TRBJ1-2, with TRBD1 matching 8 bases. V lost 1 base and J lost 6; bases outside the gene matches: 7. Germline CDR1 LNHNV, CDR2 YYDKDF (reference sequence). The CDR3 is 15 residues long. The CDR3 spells CATSRAAGQGHGYTF. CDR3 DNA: TGTGCCACCAGCAGAGCGGCCGGACAGGGCCATGGCTACACCTTC.

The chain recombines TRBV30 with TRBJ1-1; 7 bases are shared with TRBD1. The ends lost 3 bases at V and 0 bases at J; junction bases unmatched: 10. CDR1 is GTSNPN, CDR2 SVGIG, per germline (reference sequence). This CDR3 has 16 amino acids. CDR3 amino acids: CAWSLGGSSMNTEAFF. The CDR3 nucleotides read TGTGCCTGGAGCCTAGGGGGCAGCTCCATGAACACTGAAGCTTTCTTT.

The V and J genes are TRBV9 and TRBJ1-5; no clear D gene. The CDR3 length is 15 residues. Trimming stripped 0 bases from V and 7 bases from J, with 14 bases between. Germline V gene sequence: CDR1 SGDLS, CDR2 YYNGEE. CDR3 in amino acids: CASSVAGYDGQPQHF. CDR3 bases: TGTGCCAGCAGCGTAGCGGGGTACGATGGACAGCCCCAGCATTTT.

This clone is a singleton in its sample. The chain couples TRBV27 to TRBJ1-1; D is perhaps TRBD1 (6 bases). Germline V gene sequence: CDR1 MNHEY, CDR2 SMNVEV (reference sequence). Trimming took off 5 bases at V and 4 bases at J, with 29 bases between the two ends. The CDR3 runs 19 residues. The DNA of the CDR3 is TGTGCCAGCAGTCCATACGGCCCCCAGGGGCTCAGGACGAGCACTGAAGCTTTCTTT. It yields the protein CASSPYGPQGLRTSTEAFF.

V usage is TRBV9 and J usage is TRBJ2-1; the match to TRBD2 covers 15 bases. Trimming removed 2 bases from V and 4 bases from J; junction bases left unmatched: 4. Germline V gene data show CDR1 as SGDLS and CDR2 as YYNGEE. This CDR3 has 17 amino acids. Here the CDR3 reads CASSVYGTSGGYNEQFF. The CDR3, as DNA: TGTGCCAGCAGCGTTTACGGGACTAGCGGGGGGTACAATGAGCAGTTCTTC. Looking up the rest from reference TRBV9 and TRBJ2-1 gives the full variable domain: DSGVTQTPKHLITATGQRVTLRCSPRSGDLSVYWYQQSLDQGLQFLIQYYNGEERAKGNILERFSAQQFPDLHSELNLSSLELGDSALYFCASSVYGTSGGYNEQFFGPGTRLTVL.

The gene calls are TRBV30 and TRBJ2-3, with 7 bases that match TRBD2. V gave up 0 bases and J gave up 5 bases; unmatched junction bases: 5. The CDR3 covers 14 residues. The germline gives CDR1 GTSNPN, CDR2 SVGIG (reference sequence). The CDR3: CAWSVGLAVDTQYF. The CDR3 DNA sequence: TGTGCCTGGAGTGTAGGGCTAGCGGTAGATACGCAGTATTTT.

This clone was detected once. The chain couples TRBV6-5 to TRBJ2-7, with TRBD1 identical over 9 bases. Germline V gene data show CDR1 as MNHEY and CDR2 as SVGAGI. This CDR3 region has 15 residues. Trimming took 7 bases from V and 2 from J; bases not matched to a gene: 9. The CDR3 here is CASTKNRQGAYEQYF. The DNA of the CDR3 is TGTGCCAGCACAAAAAACCGACAGGGGGCCTACGAGCAGTACTTC.

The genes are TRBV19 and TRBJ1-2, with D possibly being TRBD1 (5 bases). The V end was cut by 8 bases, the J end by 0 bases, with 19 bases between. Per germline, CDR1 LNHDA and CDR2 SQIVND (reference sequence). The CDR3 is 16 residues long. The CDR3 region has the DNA TGTGCCAGTCTTCCCCAAACAGGACCTGCTAACTATGGCTACACCTTC. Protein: CASLPQTGPANYGYTF.

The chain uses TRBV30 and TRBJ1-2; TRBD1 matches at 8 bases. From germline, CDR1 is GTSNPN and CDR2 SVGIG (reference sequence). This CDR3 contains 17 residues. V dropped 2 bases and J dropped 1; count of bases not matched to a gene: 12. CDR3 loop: CAWSRNRDRSYNYGYTF. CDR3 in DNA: TGTGCCTGGAGTAGAAACCGGGACAGGTCCTATAACTATGGCTACACCTTC.

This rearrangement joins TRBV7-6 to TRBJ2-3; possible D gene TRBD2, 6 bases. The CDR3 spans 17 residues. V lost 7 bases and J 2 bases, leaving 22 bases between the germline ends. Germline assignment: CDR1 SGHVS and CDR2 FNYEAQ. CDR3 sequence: CASKRSPAGRLTDTQYF. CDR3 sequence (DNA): TGTGCCAGCAAAAGGAGTCCGGCAGGGAGGCTCACAGATACGCAGTATTTT.

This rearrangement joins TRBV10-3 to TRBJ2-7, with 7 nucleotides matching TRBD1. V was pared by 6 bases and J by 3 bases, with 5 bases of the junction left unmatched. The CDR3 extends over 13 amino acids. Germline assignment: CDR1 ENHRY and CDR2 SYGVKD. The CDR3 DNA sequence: TGTGCCATCAGCCAGGACAGGTTCTACGAGCAGTACTTC. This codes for CAISQDRFYEQYF.

CDR3 protein: CASSLVDRASYSPLHF. CDR3 DNA: TGTGCCAGCAGCTTGGTGGACAGGGCTTCGTACTCACCCCTCCACTTT. The rearrangement joins TRBV5-5 to TRBJ1-6, with TRBD1 identical over 8 bases. CDR1 is SGHKS and CDR2 is YYEKEE in the germline V gene (reference sequence). Losses at the gene ends were 0 bases for V and 10 bases for J; bases not matched to a gene: 9. CDR3 length equals 16 residues.

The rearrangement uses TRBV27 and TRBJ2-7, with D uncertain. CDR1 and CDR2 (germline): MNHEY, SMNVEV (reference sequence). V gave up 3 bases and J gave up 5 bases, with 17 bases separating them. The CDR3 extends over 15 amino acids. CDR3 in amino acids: CASSFESRRFNEQYF. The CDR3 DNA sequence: TGTGCCAGCAGTTTCGAGAGTCGCAGGTTCAACGAGCAGTACTTC.